The 5 T cell receptor beta chains presented below share a single source sample, sequenced in a study of CD8+ T cells in alopecia areata. RNA extraction was followed by reverse transcription into cDNA, which acted as the sequencing template. TCRdb's table, derived via immunoSEQ multiplex PCR, lists solely in-frame clones and lacks some. The sample includes over 30,000 clones, more than 60% of them seen just once. The sample taken for sequencing was NKG2D-low CD8+ T cells sorted from blood. These receptors came from a human donor with alopecia areata.

The genes are TRBV5-4 and TRBJ2-7; D perhaps matches TRBD2 (6 bases). CDR1 SGHNT and CDR2 YYREEE come from the germline V gene (reference sequence). The CDR3 is 16 residues long. Trimming pared 1 base from V and 3 bases from J, leaving 17 bases between. The CDR3 sequence is CASSLRRGALRYEQYF. CDR3 DNA sequence: TGTGCCAGCAGCTTGAGGCGGGGTGCCCTACGCTACGAGCAGTACTTC.

DNA for the CDR3: TGTGCCAGCAATCCTTACGGCGGAGGCGAAGAGACCCAGTACTTC. Protein product: CASNPYGGGEETQYF. This chain uses TRBV6-1 with TRBJ2-5; D is possibly TRBD2 (5 bases). This CDR3 has 15 amino acids. The germline gives CDR1 MNHNS, CDR2 SASEGT. V was cut by 7 bases and J by 3 bases, with 18 bases left in between.

The chain links TRBV4-3 to TRBJ2-5, with unresolved D. V was cut by 0 bases and J by 3 bases, with 11 bases left in between. Germline V gene data show CDR1 as LGHNA and CDR2 as YSLEER. This CDR3 is built from 15 residues. The CDR3 DNA reads as TGCGCCAGCAGCCAAGATGGACCTCCGAAAGAGACCCAGTACTTC. It translates to CASSQDGPPKETQYF.

The CDR3 sequence is CASRRGGLAYNEQFF. The CDR3 bases are TGTGCCAGCAGACGCGGGGGGCTCGCCTACAATGAGCAGTTCTTC. The rearrangement joins TRBV7-9 to TRBJ2-1; 8 nucleotides agree with TRBD2. Germline V gives CDR1 SEHNR, CDR2 FQNEAQ (reference sequence). CDR3 length equals 15 residues. V lost 6 bases to trimming and J lost 2 bases; unmatched junction nucleotides: 6.

The table lists this clone with a count of one. The chain has TRBV2 and TRBJ2-7, with D perhaps TRBD1 or TRBD2 (5 bases each). CDR3 size: 15 residues. Germline-derived CDR1 and CDR2 are SNHLY and FYNNEI. V dropped 5 bases and J dropped 0 bases, with 14 bases sitting between them. This CDR3 is CASSPGPTNSYEQYF. The DNA for the CDR3 is TGTGCCAGCAGTCCGGGACCTACGAACTCCTACGAGCAGTACTTC.